The sequence of this T cell receptor beta chain was determined in a study of cytotoxic CD8 clonotypes in ibrutinib-treated CLL. Whole-study findings and limits: Rare overall, public clonotypes shrank or held steady under therapy.

In the case of this clone: What it recognizes is unknown.

Per the germline V gene, CDR1 is KGHSH and CDR2 is LQKENI. Trimming took off 0 bases at V and 0 bases at J, with 7 bases between the two ends. The CDR3 is 15 amino acids. Repertoires were generated with immunoSEQ multiplex PCR, while TCRdb's copy carries only in-frame clones and drops some. The sample lists about 310,000 clones; almost 80% were seen once. The gene calls are TRBV18 and TRBJ2-3; D is unclear. The sequencing here drew on PBMCs, taken before ibrutinib treatment. The source of this sequence is a human donor with chronic lymphocytic leukemia. This CDR3 reads CASSPPARSTDTQYF. The CDR3 nucleotides are TGTGCCAGCTCACCACCGGCCAGAAGCACAGATACGCAGTATTTT.